A selection of T cell receptor beta chains follows, all from one sample in a study of blood T cell repertoires in COVID-19. Using immunoSEQ multiplex PCR, the repertoire was profiled, and TCRdb retains in-frame clones only, with some absent. Altogether under 150,000 clones are present, 75% to 90% being singletons, with the ten largest covering about 2%. Source material: peripheral blood. The source is a man in his 70s with acute or convalescent COVID-19. Both conserved end residues are part of each CDR3. D genes are given only for firm matches. Clone size is not always given. Where it is, it says once, few, many or a class for expanded clones.

J: TRBJ1-3
V: TRBV3-1/TRBV3-2
D: TRBD1
size: NA
DNA: TGTGCCAGCAGCCCGACAGGGGGCCAAGGAAACACCATATATTTT
CDR3: CASSPTGGQGNTIYF

J: TRBJ1-5
V: TRBV19
D: NA
size: few
DNA: TGTGCCAGTAGTGGGCCAGCTTATAGCAATCAGCCCCAGCATTTT
CDR3: CASSGPAYSNQPQHF

J: TRBJ1-5
V: TRBV2
D: NA
size: NA
DNA: TGTGCCAGCAGCTCCTCCGGGAGACAGCCCCAGCATTTT
CDR3: CASSSSGRQPQHF

J: TRBJ1-1
V: TRBV19
D: TRBD1
size: NA
DNA: TGTGCCAGTAGTAGGAACAGGGGAGAAGACACTGAAGCTTTCTTT
CDR3: CASSRNRGEDTEAFF

J: TRBJ2-3
V: TRBV6-1
D: TRBD2
size: NA
DNA: TGTGCCAGCAGTGCTGGGACTAGCGGGGGGGGAGATACGCAGTATTTT
CDR3: CASSAGTSGGGDTQYF

J: TRBJ1-1
V: TRBV27
D: TRBD1
size: few
DNA: TGTGCCAGCAGTCCGCGGGACAGAGTAATGAACACTGAAGCTTTCTTT
CDR3: CASSPRDRVMNTEAFF

J: TRBJ2-7
V: TRBV11-2
D: NA
size: NA
DNA: TGTGCCAGCAGCTTAGAGGGTAGAGGACAGTCCTACGAGCAGTACTTC
CDR3: CASSLEGRGQSYEQYF

J: TRBJ2-3
V: TRBV10-3
D: TRBD1
size: NA
DNA: TGTGCCATCAGGGACGGGACAGCCACAGATACGCAGTATTTT
CDR3: CAIRDGTATDTQYF

J: TRBJ2-1
V: TRBV27
D: TRBD2
size: NA
DNA: TGTGCCAGCAGTTTAAAGACTAGCCATGAGCAGTTCTTC
CDR3: CASSLKTSHEQFF

J: TRBJ1-1
V: TRBV5-1
D: NA
size: few
DNA: TGCGCCAGCAGCGGGGGGACTGAAGCTTTCTTT
CDR3: CASSGGTEAFF

J: TRBJ2-1
V: TRBV5-1
D: NA
size: NA
DNA: TGCGCCAGCAGCTTGGTTTTGACTACCCACTCCAATGAGCAGTTCTTC
CDR3: CASSLVLTTHSNEQFF

J: TRBJ1-3
V: TRBV7-2
D: NA
size: NA
DNA: TGTGCCAGCAGCTTAGTAAACGGTCCTGGAAACACCATATATTTT
CDR3: CASSLVNGPGNTIYF

J: TRBJ2-3
V: TRBV20-1
D: NA
size: NA
DNA: TGCAGTGCTTCTCCCACAGATACGCAGTATTTT
CDR3: CSASPTDTQYF

J: TRBJ1-1
V: TRBV7-8
D: NA
size: NA
DNA: TGTGCCAGCAGCTTAGGCCAGGGTTGGACTGAAGCTTTCTTT
CDR3: CASSLGQGWTEAFF

J: TRBJ1-1
V: TRBV7-6
D: TRBD1
size: NA
DNA: TGTGCCAGCAGCACCCGACAGGGTGACACTGAAGCTTTCTTT
CDR3: CASSTRQGDTEAFF

J: TRBJ2-2
V: TRBV7-9
D: TRBD2
size: NA
DNA: TGTGCCAGCAGCTTGCGGGGGGGGAACACCGGGGAGCTGTTTTTT
CDR3: CASSLRGGNTGELFF

J: TRBJ2-7
V: TRBV12-5
D: NA
size: few
DNA: TGTGCTAGTGCCCACTCGGATGGGGACAAACAGTACTTC
CDR3: CASAHSDGDKQYF

J: TRBJ2-3
V: TRBV9
D: TRBD2
size: NA
DNA: TGTGCCAGCAGCGTAGGGGGCGGGGGGGCCCCAGATACGCAGTATTTT
CDR3: CASSVGGGGAPDTQYF

J: TRBJ2-5
V: TRBV9
D: NA
size: NA
DNA: TGTGCCAGCAGCGTAGGTTCGGTCCAAAGGGGGACCCAGTACTTC
CDR3: CASSVGSVQRGTQYF

J: TRBJ1-4
V: TRBV9
D: TRBD1
size: NA
DNA: TGTGCCAGCAGCGTAGACCAGGGGGCTAGGGAAAAACTGTTTTTT
CDR3: CASSVDQGAREKLFF

J: TRBJ1-5
V: TRBV12-3/TRBV12-4
D: NA
size: many
DNA: TGTGCCAGCAGTTTAGATAGAATTCAGCCCCAGCATTTT
CDR3: CASSLDRIQPQHF

J: TRBJ2-1
V: TRBV7-2
D: NA
size: NA
DNA: TGTGCCAGTACCTTGGGCCCCGGGACATCAGAGCAGTTCTTC
CDR3: CASTLGPGTSEQFF

J: TRBJ1-2
V: TRBV25-1
D: NA
size: NA
DNA: TGTGCCAGCAGGGGGAAACAGGGCTATGGCTACACCTTC
CDR3: CASRGKQGYGYTF

J: TRBJ2-5
V: TRBV3-1/TRBV3-2
D: TRBD2
size: NA
DNA: TGTGCCAGCAGCTGGTTTGGCGGGGGAGAGACCCAGTACTTC
CDR3: CASSWFGGGETQYF

J: TRBJ1-6
V: TRBV19
D: NA
size: NA
DNA: TGTGCCAGTAGCGACAGGACGGATTCACCCCTCCACTTT
CDR3: CASSDRTDSPLHF

J: TRBJ2-6
V: TRBV4-1
D: NA
size: NA
DNA: TGCGCCAGCAGCCAAGTCGGCGGATCTGGGGCCAACGTCCTGACTTTC
CDR3: CASSQVGGSGANVLTF

J: TRBJ2-2
V: TRBV29-1
D: NA
size: NA
DNA: TGCAGCGTTGAACCGGGATCGAACACCGGGGAGCTGTTTTTT
CDR3: CSVEPGSNTGELFF